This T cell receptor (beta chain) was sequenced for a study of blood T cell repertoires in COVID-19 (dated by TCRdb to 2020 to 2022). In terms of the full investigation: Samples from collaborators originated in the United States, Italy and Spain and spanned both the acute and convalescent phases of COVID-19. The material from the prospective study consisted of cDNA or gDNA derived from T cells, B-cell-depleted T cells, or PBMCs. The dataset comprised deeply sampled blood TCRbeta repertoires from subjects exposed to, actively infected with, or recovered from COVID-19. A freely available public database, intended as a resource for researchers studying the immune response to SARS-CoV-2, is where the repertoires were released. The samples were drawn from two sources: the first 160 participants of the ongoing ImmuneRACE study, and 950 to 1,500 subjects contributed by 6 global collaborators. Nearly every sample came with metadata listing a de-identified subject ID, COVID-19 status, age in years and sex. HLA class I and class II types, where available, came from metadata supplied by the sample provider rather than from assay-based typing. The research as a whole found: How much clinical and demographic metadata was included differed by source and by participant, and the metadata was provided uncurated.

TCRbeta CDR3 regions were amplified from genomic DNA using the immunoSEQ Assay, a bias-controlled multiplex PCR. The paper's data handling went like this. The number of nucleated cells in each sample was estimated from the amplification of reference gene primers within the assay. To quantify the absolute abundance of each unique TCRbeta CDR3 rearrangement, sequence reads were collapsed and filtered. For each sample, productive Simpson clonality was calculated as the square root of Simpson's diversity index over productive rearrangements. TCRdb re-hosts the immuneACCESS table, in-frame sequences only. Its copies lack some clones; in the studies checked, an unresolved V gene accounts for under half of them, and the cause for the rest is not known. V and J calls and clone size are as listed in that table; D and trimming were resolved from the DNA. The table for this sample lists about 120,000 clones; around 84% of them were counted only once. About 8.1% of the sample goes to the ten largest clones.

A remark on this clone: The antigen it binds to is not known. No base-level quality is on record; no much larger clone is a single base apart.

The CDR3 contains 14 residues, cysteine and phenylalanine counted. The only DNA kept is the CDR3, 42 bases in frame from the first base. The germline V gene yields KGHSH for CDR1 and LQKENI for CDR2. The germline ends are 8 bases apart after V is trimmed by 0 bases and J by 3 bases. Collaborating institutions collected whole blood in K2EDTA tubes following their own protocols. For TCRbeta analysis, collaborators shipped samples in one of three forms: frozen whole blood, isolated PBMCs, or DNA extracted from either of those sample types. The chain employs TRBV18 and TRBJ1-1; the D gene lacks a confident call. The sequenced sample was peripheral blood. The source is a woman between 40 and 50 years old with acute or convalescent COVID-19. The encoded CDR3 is CASSPPGRDTEAFF. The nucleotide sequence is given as TGTGCCAGCTCACCACCGGGGAGAGACACTGAAGCTTTCTTT.